The clone carrying this T cell receptor (beta chain) was counted only a few times. The antigen remains undetermined. Staining for CD45RO/CCR7/CD25/CD127/CD95/CD27 allowed sorting of CD4+ naive, central memory, regulatory and stem cell-like memory cells. The germline gives CDR1 ENHRY, CDR2 SYGVKD. The CDR3 is made up of 14 amino acids. V dropped 2 bases and J dropped 2 bases, with 9 bases sitting between them. Every bit of the isolated RNA underwent reverse transcription, so sequencing read expressed TCRB transcripts. Assay: immunoSEQ multiplex PCR; the TCRdb copy retains only in-frame clones and omits some. The data show 680,000 or so clones, with over 10% seen just once and less than 0.025% held by the top ten. This sample stems from a study of beta chain features in type 1 diabetes. Study results and limitations: Researchers report that Type 1 diabetes patients had moderately but significantly shorter TCRB CDR3s across all four CD4+ subsets. In patients and controls equally, PCR might favor templates that are shorter. Sequencing of cDNA might inflate the share of cells that strongly express TCR.

Sequenced: naive CD4+ T cells from blood. The receptor was isolated from a man between 18 and 29 years old with type 1 diabetes. The chain uses TRBV10-3 and TRBJ2-5; no clear D gene. In nucleotides, the CDR3 is TGTGCCATCAGTGAGCAGGCACTGCAAGAGACCCAGTACTTC. It translates to CAISEQALQETQYF.